These T cell receptor beta chains were read from a single sample in a study of identical twins. TCRdb analysed the 5' RACE reads with MiXCR anew, one entry per CDR3 protein. The table records around 1.7 million distinct CDR3 sequences, around 29% of them present only once. The sequenced sample was cord blood. These receptors all stem from a newborn girl in good health. Each CDR3 is given with its conserved first and last residue. D genes are given only for firm matches. Only some rows state a clone size, as once, few, many or a class for expanded clones.

>TRBD1|TRBJ2-3|NA|13|TRBV20-1
TGCAGTGCCACCGGACAGGGGGCAGATACGCAGTATTTT
CSATGQGADTQYF
>NA|TRBJ1-4|NA|13|TRBV5-5
TGTGCCAGCTTGGCCAGGGCCGGGGAAAAACTGTTTTTT
CASLARAGEKLFF
>NA|TRBJ1-2|NA|16|TRBV4-1
TGCGCCAGCAGCCAAGATGGATGGGGGGCGCGGTATGGCTACACCTTC
CASSQDGWGARYGYTF
>NA|TRBJ1-5|few|17|TRBV3-1
TGTGCCAGCAGCCTTCCGACCGGGGGCTATAGCAATCAGCCCCAGCATTTT
CASSLPTGGYSNQPQHF
>NA|TRBJ1-2|many|13|TRBV6-1
TGTGCCAGCAGTGAAGCGGCTAACTATGGCTACACCTTC
CASSEAANYGYTF
>NA|TRBJ2-1|NA|15|TRBV20-1
TGCAGTGCTAGAATTGGGGCCCTCTCCTACAATGAGCAGTTCTTC
CSARIGALSYNEQFF
>TRBD2|TRBJ2-3|few|17|TRBV12-3/TRBV12-4
TGTGCCAGCAGACCCCGCCTAGCGGGGGGGCCCACAGATACGCAGTATTTT
CASRPRLAGGPTDTQYF
>NA|TRBJ2-7|many|11|TRBV20-1
TGCAGTGCTACTACAGCGTACGAGCAGTACTTC
CSATTAYEQYF
>TRBD2|TRBJ2-3|NA|14|TRBV15
TGTGCCACCCGGGAGGGGCGGGAGTTAGATACGCAGTATTTT
CATREGRELDTQYF
>TRBD1|TRBJ1-5|once|15|TRBV10-3
TGTGCCATCAGCCGGGACAGGAGGACCAATCAGCCCCAGCATTTT
CAISRDRRTNQPQHF
>TRBD2|TRBJ2-1|NA|20|TRBV2
TGTGCCAGCAGTACCCCCGGGGGGATTATTAGCGGATACTCCTACAATGAGCAGTTCTTC
CASSTPGGIISGYSYNEQFF